The clone carrying this T cell receptor beta chain came up once. The method was immunoSEQ multiplex PCR; TCRdb's version includes in-frame clones alone and lacks a portion of them. The profile shows some 2,100,000 clones, about 92% of them singletons. Trimming removed 6 bases from V and 10 bases from J, with 13 bases in between. The CDR3 spans 12 residues. Germline-derived CDR1 and CDR2 are MDHEN and SYDVKM. The data were obtained in a study of shared clonotypes between healthy human individuals. Naivety among CD8 cells was defined by CD45RO negativity and positive CCR7 selection, thereby excluding terminally differentiated effector memory CD45RA+ cells.

Input material: naive CD8+ T cells from PBMCs. This TCR was sampled from a man younger than 35 in good health. Some clones in this sample may be carry-over from other donors' samples. The rearrangement uses TRBV28 and TRBJ2-1; D may match TRBD1 or TRBD2 (5 bases each). CDR3 region: CASSYVREEQFF. DNA of the CDR3: TGTGCCAGCAGCTATGTCAGGGAGGAGCAGTTCTTC. The full variable domain, rest sourced from reference TRBV28 and TRBJ2-1, is DVKVTQSSRYLVKRTGEKVFLECVQDMDHENMFWYRQDPGLGLRLIYFSYDVKMKEKGDIPEGYSVSREKKERFSLILESASTNQTSMYLCASSYVREEQFFGPGTRLTVL.